Below are 14 T cell receptor beta chains sequenced from a single sample in a study of molecular identifiers for immune sequencing clone quantification. MiXCR was run by TCRdb on the PCR reads, yielding one entry per CDR3 protein. Among about 40,000 distinct CDR3 sequences listed, about 24% were seen once. The sequenced sample was naive CD8+ T cells from blood, with Jurkat cell RNA spiked in. Subset described: FACS-sorted CD8+CD4-CCR7+CD45RA+ naive T cells. The receptors were gathered from a human donor in good health. Some libraries in this study had Jurkat cell RNA spiked in.

This clonotype came up once. A read error is possible here, since a much larger clone lies one base away. The genes are TRBV6-5 and TRBJ1-2; D gene ambiguous. CDR3 length: 15 amino acids. Germline V gives CDR1 MNHEY, CDR2 SVGAGI. Here the CDR3 DNA reads TGTGCCAGCAGTTACTTGACCAGCCTTAACTATGGCTGCACCTTC. This codes for CASSYLTSLNYGCTF.

The sample holds many counts of this clonotype. The chain has TRBV6-5 and TRBJ2-3, with D unclear. V gave up 0 bases and J gave up 2 bases, with 6 bases separating them. This CDR3 spans 14 amino acids. Germline V gives CDR1 MNHEY, CDR2 SVGAGI. The chain's CDR3 is CASSYSTYTDTQYF. CDR3 in DNA: TGTGCCAGCAGTTACTCGACTTACACAGATACGCAGTATTTT.

This clonotype was found many times. J is TRBJ2-7 and V is TRBV7-9; TRBD1 agrees at 10 bases. This CDR3 is built from 13 residues. The trim removed 5 bases at V and 7 bases at J, leaving 5 bases unmatched. Germline CDR1 SEHNR, CDR2 FQNEAQ (reference sequence). The CDR3 nucleotides read TGTGCCAGCAGCCCGGGACAGGGGCTGGAGCAGTACTTC. Protein sequence: CASSPGQGLEQYF.

The chain links TRBV28 to TRBJ2-3, with D tentatively TRBD1 or TRBD2 (5 bases each). In germline, CDR1 is MDHEN, CDR2 SYDVKM. The CDR3 loop spans 17 amino acids. With 4 bases removed from V and 0 bases from J, the gap between germline ends came to 17 bases. CDR3 sequence reads: CASSSPGTVTSTDTQYF. CDR3 nucleotides: TGTGCCAGCAGTTCCCCGGGGACGGTCACTAGCACAGATACGCAGTATTTT.

On this clonotype: Given a much more abundant clone one base away, this may be a read error. The chain is built from TRBV27 and TRBJ1-5; unclear D gene. CDR1 is MNHEY and CDR2 is SMNVEV in the germline V gene (reference sequence). This CDR3 has 13 amino acids. V was clipped by 6 bases and J by 7 bases, with 13 bases between them. The CDR3 loop reads CASREGPRQPQHF. CDR3 in DNA: TGTGCCAGCAGGGAAGGGCCCCGGCAGCCCCAGCATTTT.

This clonotype was found many times. The genes are TRBV27 and TRBJ2-3; TRBD1 is a possible D gene (5 bases). The V gene lost 3 bases and the J gene lost 4 bases, with 20 bases spanning the gap. Germline CDR1 reads MNHEY; CDR2 reads SMNVEV (reference sequence). The CDR3 contains 17 residues. The CDR3 here is CASSLLQVKKESDTQYF. In nucleotides, the CDR3 is TGTGCCAGCAGTTTGCTACAGGTAAAGAAGGAGTCAGATACGCAGTATTTT.

This clonotype came up many times. The V call is TRBV20-1, the J call TRBJ2-7, with D possibly matching TRBD2 (7 bases). Germline V CDR1 and CDR2: DFQATT, SNEGSKA (reference sequence). V was cut by 3 bases and J by 7 bases, with 19 bases left in between. The CDR3 is 14 residues long. CDR3 coding DNA: TGCAGTGCTAGTCCGGGTGGGGGGGCCGGAGAGCAGTACTTC. Protein product: CSASPGGGAGEQYF.

This clonotype was observed many times. V gene TRBV20-1 combines with J gene TRBJ2-1, with 11 bases fitting TRBD2. The CDR3 is 15 amino acids. CDR1 is DFQATT and CDR2 is SNEGSKA in the germline V gene (reference sequence). J lost 8 bases, V lost 0 bases, and 6 bases had no gene match. The CDR3 DNA sequence: TGCAGTGCTAGAGAACTAGCGGGAGCCGTCCATGAGCAGTTCTTC. This translates into CSARELAGAVHEQFF.

This clonotype was seen at least ten times. The V and J genes are TRBV15 and TRBJ2-4; D gene uncertain. Trimming took 7 bases from V and 2 from J, leaving 6 bases between them. Germline values: CDR1 LNHNV, CDR2 YYDKDF (reference sequence). There are 12 residues in the CDR3. In nucleotides, the CDR3 is TGTGCCACCAAAGTTTCCAAAAACATTCAGTACTTC. The encoded protein is CATKVSKNIQYF.

This clonotype was seen repeatedly, ten times or more. The chain carries TRBV6-2 or TRBV6-3 and TRBJ2-3; the D is unclear. CDR1 is MNHEY and CDR2 is SVGEGT in the germline V gene. The CDR3 extends over 12 amino acids. V was trimmed by 6 bases and J by 3 bases, leaving 7 bases between them. The CDR3, as DNA: TGTGCCAGCAGCTCAACGACAGATACGCAGTATTTT. It encodes CASSSTTDTQYF.

The table lists this clonotype with many counts. The V call is TRBV4-2, the J call TRBJ2-3, with D possibly called TRBD1 or TRBD2 (6 bases each). V was trimmed by 4 bases and J by 2 bases, leaving 16 bases between them. This CDR3 contains 16 residues. Per germline, CDR1 LGHNA and CDR2 YNFKEQ. CDR3 nucleotide sequence: TGTGCCAGCAGCCGCGAGAGCTGGGGGGCCACAGATACGCAGTATTTT. Amino acids: CASSRESWGATDTQYF.

The V gene is TRBV19, the J gene TRBJ1-1; D call uncertain. Germline V lookup: CDR1 LNHDA, CDR2 SQIVND (reference sequence). Trimming took 7 bases from V and 6 from J, leaving 15 bases between them. The CDR3 runs 13 residues. The CDR3 coding sequence is TGTGCCAGTAACTTCCTGGGTGCCCCTGAAGCTTTCTTT. Translated: CASNFLGAPEAFF.

This clonotype is medium-sized in the sample. This chain links TRBV4-3 with TRBJ2-7; a possible D gene is TRBD1 (5 bases). The V gene's germline CDR1 is LGHNA and CDR2 YSLEER. This CDR3 spans 13 amino acids. Deletions cut 2 bases from V and 6 bases from J, with 11 bases between. The CDR3 coding sequence is TGCGCCAGCAGCCAATCTGGGGCGGCCGAGCAGTACTTC. This gives the protein CASSQSGAAEQYF.

As concerns this clonotype: The junction differs from germline at one of its ends, possibly a read error. V and J are TRBV5-6 and TRBJ2-1; D call uncertain. This CDR3 spans 13 amino acids. The germline CDR1 and CDR2 sequences are SGHDT and YYEEEE. CDR3 sequence reads: CASSLAEYSEQFF. For the CDR3, the DNA is TGTGCCAGCAGCTTGGCAGAGTACAGTGAGCAGTTCTTC.